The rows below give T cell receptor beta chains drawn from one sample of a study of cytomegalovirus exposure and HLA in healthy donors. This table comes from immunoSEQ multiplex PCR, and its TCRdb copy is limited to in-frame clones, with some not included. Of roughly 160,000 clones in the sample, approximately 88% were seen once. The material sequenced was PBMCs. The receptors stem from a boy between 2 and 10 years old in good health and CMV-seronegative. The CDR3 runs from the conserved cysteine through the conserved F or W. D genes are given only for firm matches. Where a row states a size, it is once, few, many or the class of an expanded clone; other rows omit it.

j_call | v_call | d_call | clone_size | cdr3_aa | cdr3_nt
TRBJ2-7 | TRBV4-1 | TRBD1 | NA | CASSPQGVTAYEQYF | TGCGCCAGCAGCCCACAGGGGGTTACAGCCTACGAGCAGTACTTC
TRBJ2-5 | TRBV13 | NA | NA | CASSLIPAAQETQYF | TGTGCCAGCAGCTTAATCCCAGCGGCCCAAGAGACCCAGTACTTC
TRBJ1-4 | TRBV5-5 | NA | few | CASSLILQINEKLFF | TGTGCCAGCAGCTTGATCCTACAGATTAATGAAAAACTGTTTTTT
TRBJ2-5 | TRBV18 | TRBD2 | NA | CASSPGLAGGGKETQYF | TGTGCCAGCTCCCCCGGACTAGCGGGAGGCGGTAAAGAGACCCAGTACTTC
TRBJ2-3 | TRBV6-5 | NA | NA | CASGRSTRTDTQYF | TGTGCCAGCGGCCGGTCGACGAGGACAGATACGCAGTATTTT
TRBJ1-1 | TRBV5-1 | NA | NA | CASSLYSPNDSEAFF | TGCGCCAGCAGCTTATATTCCCCTAACGACAGTGAAGCTTTCTTT
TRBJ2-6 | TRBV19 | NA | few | CASSIRRGANVLTF | TGTGCCAGTAGTATTCGGAGGGGGGCCAACGTCCTGACTTTC
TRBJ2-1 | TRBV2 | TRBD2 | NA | CASSRTSGPYNEQFF | TGTGCCAGCAGTCGAACTAGCGGGCCCTACAATGAGCAGTTCTTC
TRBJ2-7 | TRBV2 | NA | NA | CASMEGGGPSYEQYF | TGTGCCAGCATGGAGGGGGGAGGGCCCTCCTACGAGCAGTACTTC
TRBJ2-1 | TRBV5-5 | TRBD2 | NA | CASSSPLAGVPRQFF | TGTGCCAGCAGCTCTCCACTAGCGGGAGTTCCCAGGCAGTTCTTC